This T cell receptor (beta chain) was captured by sequencing in a study of T cell responses to AZD1222 COVID-19 vaccine. Study at large: The study pooled second doses at about 4 or about 12 weeks. Overall study findings and caveats: Baseline seropositivity characterized only six AZD1222 recipients. There were vaccine-associated CD4 TCRs across spike, dominant at 160-218 and 743-854.

Notes on this clone: What it binds is not known.

Sequenced by immunoSEQ multiplex PCR; TCRdb stores in-frame clones only, minus some. This repertoire shows around 140,000 clones, 89% found once; its top ten account for 4.5% to 6.5%. The length of the CDR3 is 16 residues. Germline lookup yields CDR1 SSHAT and CDR2 FNYEAQ (reference sequence). V was clipped by 5 bases and J by 4 bases, with 18 bases between them. Source: peripheral blood, taken on day 0 of AZD1222 vaccination. The clonotype originates from an adult in good health. V and J are TRBV7-7 and TRBJ2-1, with D possibly TRBD1 on 6 matching bases. CDR3 sequence: CASSATSGVPYNEQFF. In nucleotides, the CDR3 is TGTGCCAGCAGCGCGACTTCAGGGGTCCCATACAATGAGCAGTTCTTC.